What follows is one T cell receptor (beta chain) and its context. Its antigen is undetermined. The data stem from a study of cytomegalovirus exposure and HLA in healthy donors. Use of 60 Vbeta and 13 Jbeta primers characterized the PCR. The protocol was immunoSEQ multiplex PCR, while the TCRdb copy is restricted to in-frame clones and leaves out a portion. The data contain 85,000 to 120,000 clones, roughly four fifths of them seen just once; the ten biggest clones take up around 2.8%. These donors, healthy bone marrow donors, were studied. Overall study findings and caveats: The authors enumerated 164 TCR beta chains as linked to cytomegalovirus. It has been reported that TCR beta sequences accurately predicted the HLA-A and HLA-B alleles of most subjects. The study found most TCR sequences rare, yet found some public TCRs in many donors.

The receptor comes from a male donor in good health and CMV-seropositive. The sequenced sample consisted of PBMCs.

DNA for the CDR3: TGTGCCAGCAGGGCCCGGGGTGGTAGCTCCTACGAGCAGTACTTC. This codes for CASRARGGSSYEQYF. The genes are TRBV27 and TRBJ2-7; D might be TRBD2 (5 bases). Trimming left V 6 bases short and J 0 bases short, with 15 bases between. The length of the CDR3 is 15 residues. Looked up from germline, CDR1 is MNHEY and CDR2 is SMNVEV (reference sequence).